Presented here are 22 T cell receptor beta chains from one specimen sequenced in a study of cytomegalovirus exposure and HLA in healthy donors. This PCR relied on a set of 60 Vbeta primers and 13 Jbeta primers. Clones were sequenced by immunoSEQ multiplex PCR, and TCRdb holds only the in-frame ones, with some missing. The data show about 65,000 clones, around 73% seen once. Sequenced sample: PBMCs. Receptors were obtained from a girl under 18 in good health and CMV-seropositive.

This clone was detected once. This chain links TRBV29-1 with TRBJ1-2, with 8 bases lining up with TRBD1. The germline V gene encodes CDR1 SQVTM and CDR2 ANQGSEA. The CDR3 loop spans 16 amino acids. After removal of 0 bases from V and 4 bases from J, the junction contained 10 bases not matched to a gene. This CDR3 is CSVEDDGDRNFYGYTF. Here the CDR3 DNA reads TGCAGCGTTGAAGATGATGGGGACAGGAACTTCTATGGCTACACCTTC.

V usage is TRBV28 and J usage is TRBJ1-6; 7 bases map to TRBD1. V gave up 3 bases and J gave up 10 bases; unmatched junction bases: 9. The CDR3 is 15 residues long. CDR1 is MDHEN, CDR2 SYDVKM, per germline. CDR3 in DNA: TGTGCCAGCAGTTTCCTAGGGGGCGCGACCTCACCCCTCCACTTT. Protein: CASSFLGGATSPLHF. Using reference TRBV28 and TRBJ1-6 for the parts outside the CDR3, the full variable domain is DVKVTQSSRYLVKRTGEKVFLECVQDMDHENMFWYRQDPGLGLRLIYFSYDVKMKEKGDIPEGYSVSREKKERFSLILESASTNQTSMYLCASSFLGGATSPLHFGNGTRLTVT.

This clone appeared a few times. The CDR3 coding sequence is TGTGCCAGCGGACTGAGGTCTGGACAGCAATTCTACGAGCAGTACTTC. Amino acid sequence: CASGLRSGQQFYEQYF. The chain carries TRBV5-6 and TRBJ2-7, with D tentatively TRBD1 (6 bases). CDR1 is SGHDT, CDR2 YYEEEE, per germline. V gave up 7 bases and J gave up 3 bases, with 23 bases separating them. CDR3 length equals 16 residues.

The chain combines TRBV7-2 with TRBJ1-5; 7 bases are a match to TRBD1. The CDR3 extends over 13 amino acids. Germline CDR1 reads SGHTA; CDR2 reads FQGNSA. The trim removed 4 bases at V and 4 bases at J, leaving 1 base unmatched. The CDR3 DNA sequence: TGTGCCAGCAGCTCACAGGGGAATCAGCCCCAGCATTTT. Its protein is CASSSQGNQPQHF.

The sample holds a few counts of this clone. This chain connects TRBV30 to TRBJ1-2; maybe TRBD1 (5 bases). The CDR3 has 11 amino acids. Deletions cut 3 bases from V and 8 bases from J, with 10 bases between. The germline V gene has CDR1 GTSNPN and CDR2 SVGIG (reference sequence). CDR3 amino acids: CAWSSGWGYTF. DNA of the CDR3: TGTGCCTGGAGCTCAGGGTGGGGCTACACCTTC.

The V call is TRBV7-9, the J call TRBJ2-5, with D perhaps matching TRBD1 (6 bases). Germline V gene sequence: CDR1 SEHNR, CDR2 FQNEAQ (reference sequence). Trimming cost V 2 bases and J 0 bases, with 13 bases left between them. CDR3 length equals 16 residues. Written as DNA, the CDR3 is TGTGCCAGCAGCTTATTTTGGACAGAGTACCAAGAGACCCAGTACTTC. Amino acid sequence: CASSLFWTEYQETQYF.

The CDR3 loop is CASSFGQNDGYTF. In DNA, the CDR3 is TGTGCCAGCAGTTTCGGACAGAACGATGGCTACACCTTC. The chain carries TRBV27 and TRBJ1-2, with TRBD1 as a possible D gene (6 bases). The length of the CDR3 is 13 residues. CDR1 and CDR2 from the germline V gene are MNHEY and SMNVEV (reference sequence). The V end was cut by 3 bases, the J end by 6 bases, with 11 bases between.

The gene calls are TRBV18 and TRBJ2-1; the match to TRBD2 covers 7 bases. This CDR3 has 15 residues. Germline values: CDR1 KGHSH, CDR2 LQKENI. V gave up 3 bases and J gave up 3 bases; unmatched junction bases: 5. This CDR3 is CASSPAGLVYNEQFF. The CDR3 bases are TGTGCCAGCTCACCTGCCGGACTAGTCTACAATGAGCAGTTCTTC. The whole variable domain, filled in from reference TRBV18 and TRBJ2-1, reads NAGVMQNPRHLVRRRGQEARLRCSPMKGHSHVYWYRQLPEEGLKFMVYLQKENIIDESGMPKERFSAEFPKEGPSILRIQQVVRGDSAAYFCASSPAGLVYNEQFFGPGTRLTVL.

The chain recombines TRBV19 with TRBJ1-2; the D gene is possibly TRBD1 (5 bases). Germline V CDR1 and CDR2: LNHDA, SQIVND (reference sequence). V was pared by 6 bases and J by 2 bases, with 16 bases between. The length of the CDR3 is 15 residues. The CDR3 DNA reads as TGTGCCAGTAGCCTAGGGCAGGGTCAGAACTATGGCTACACCTTC. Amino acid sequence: CASSLGQGQNYGYTF. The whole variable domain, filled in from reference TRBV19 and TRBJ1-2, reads DGGITQSPKYLFRKEGQNVTLSCEQNLNHDAMYWYRQDPGQGLRLIYYSQIVNDFQKGDIAEGYSVSREKKESFPLTVTSAQKNPTAFYLCASSLGQGQNYGYTFGSGTRLTVV.

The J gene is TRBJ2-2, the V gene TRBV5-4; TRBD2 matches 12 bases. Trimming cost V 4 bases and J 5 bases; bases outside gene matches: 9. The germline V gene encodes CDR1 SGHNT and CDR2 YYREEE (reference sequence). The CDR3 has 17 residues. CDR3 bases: TGTGCCAGCAGCAATGCACCACTAGCGGGGGGAACCGGGGAGCTGTTTTTT. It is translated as CASSNAPLAGGTGELFF.

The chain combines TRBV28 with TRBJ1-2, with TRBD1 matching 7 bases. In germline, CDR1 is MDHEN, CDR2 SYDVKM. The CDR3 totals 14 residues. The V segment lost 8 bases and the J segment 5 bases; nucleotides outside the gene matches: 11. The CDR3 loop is CASANPGQRYGYTF. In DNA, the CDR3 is TGTGCCAGCGCGAATCCGGGACAGCGGTATGGCTACACCTTC.

The chain's CDR3 is CSADTSGGYNEQFF. The CDR3 DNA follows: TGCAGCGCCGACACTAGCGGGGGGTACAATGAGCAGTTCTTC. The gene calls are TRBV29-1 and TRBJ2-1; 12 bases align to TRBD2. The junction had 5 bases not matched to a gene; V was cut back by 7 bases and J by 4 bases. This CDR3 is built from 14 residues. In germline, CDR1 is SQVTM, CDR2 ANQGSEA.

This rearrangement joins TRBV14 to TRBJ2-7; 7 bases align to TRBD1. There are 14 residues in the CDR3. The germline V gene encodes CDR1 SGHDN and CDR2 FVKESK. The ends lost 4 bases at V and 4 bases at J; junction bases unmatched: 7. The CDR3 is CASSRPGQSYEQYF. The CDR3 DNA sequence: TGTGCCAGCAGCCGACCGGGACAGAGTTACGAGCAGTACTTC. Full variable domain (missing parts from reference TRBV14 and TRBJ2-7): EAGVTQFPSHSVIEKGQTVTLRCDPISGHDNLYWYRRVMGKEIKFLLHFVKESKQDESGMPNNRFLAERTGGTYSTLKVQPAELEDSGVYFCASSRPGQSYEQYFGPGTRLTVT.

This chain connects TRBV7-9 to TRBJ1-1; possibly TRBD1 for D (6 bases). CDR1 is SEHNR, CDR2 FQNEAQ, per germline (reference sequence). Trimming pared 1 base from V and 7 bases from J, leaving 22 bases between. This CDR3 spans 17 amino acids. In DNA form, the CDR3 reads TGTGCCAGCAGCTTAGGGTTTGGAGTAGGGGGAGAGGATGAAGCTTTCTTT. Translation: CASSLGFGVGGEDEAFF.

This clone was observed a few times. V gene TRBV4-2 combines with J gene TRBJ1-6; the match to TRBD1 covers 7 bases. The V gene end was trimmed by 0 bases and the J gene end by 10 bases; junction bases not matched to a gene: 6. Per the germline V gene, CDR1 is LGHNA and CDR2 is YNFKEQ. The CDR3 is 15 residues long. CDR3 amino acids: CASSQEDRLQSPLHF. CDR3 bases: TGTGCCAGCAGCCAAGAGGACAGGCTACAGTCACCCCTCCACTTT.

The CDR3 nucleotides read TGCGCCAGCAGCTTGGACCAGGGGGCGCTGGCAGAGACCCAGTACTTC. It codes for CASSLDQGALAETQYF. The rearrangement joins TRBV5-1 to TRBJ2-5, with 8 bases fitting TRBD1. Per germline, CDR1 SGHRS and CDR2 YFSETQ. The CDR3 totals 16 residues. J was trimmed by 4 bases and V by 0 bases; bases with no gene match: 8.

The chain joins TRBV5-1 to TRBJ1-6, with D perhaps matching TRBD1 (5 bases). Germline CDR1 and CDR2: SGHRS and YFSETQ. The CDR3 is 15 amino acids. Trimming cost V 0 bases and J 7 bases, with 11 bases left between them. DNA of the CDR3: TGCGCCAGCAGCTTGGCTCAGGGTCGGAATTCACCCCTCCACTTT. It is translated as CASSLAQGRNSPLHF. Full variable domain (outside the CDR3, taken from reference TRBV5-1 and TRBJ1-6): KAGVTQTPRYLIKTRGQQVTLSCSPISGHRSVSWYQQTPGQGLQFLFEYFSETQRNKGNFPGRFSGRQFSNSRSEMNVSTLELGDSALYLCASSLAQGRNSPLHFGNGTRLTVT.

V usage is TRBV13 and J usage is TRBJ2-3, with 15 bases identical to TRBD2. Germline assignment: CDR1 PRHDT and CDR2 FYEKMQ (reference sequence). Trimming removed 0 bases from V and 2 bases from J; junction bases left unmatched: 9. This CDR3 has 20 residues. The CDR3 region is CASSLGFGTSGRPATDTQYF. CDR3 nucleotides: TGTGCCAGCAGCTTAGGCTTCGGGACTAGCGGGAGGCCCGCCACAGATACGCAGTATTTT.

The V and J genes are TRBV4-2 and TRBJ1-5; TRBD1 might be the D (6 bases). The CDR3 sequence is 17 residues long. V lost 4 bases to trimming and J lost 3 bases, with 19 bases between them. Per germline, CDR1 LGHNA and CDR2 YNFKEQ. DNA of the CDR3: TGTGCCAGCAGCCGCGGACAGTACAAGTTAATCAATCAGCCCCAGCATTTT. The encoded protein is CASSRGQYKLINQPQHF.

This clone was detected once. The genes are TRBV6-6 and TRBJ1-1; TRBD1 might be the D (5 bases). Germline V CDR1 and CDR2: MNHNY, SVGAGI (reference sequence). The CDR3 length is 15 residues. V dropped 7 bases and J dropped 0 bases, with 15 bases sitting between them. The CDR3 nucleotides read TGTGCCAGCAAAAGATCTCAGGGCTTGAACACTGAAGCTTTCTTT. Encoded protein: CASKRSQGLNTEAFF.

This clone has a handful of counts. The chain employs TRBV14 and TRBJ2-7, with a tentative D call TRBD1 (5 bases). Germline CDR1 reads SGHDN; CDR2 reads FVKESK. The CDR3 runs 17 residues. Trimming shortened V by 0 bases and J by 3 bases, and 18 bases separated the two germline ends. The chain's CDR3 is CASSQDSRGIRGYEQYF. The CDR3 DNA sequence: TGTGCCAGCAGCCAAGACTCAAGGGGTATACGTGGCTACGAGCAGTACTTC.

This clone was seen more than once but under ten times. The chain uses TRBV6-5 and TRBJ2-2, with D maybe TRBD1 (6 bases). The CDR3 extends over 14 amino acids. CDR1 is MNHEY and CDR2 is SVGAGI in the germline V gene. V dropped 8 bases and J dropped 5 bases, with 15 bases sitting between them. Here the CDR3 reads CASFRTAATGELFF. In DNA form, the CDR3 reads TGTGCCAGCTTCCGGACAGCGGCTACCGGGGAGCTGTTTTTT.